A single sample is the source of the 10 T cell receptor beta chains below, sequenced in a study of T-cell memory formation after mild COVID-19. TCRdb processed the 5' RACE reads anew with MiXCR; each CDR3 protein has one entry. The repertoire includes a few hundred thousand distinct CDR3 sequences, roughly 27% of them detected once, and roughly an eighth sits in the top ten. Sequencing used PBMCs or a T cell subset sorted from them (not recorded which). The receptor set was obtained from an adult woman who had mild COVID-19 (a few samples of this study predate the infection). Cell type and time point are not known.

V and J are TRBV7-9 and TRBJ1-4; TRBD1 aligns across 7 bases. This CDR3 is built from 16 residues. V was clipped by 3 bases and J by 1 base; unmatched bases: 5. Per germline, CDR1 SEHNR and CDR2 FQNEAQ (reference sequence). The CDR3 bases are TGTGCCAGCAGCTTGGAGGGGGCGAGAACTAATGAAAAACTGTTTTTT. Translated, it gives CASSLEGARTNEKLFF. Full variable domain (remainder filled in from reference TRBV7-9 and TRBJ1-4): DTGVSQNPRHKITKRGQNVTFRCDPISEHNRLYWYRQTLGQGPEFLTYFQNEAQLEKSRLLSDRFSAERPKGSFSTLEIQRTEQGDSAMYLCASSLEGARTNEKLFFGSGTQLSVL.

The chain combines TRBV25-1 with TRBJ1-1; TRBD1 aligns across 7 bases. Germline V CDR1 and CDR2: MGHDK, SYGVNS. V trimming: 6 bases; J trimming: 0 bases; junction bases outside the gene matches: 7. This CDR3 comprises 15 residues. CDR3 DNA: TGTGCCAGCAGGCACAGGGGACAGATGAACACTGAAGCTTTCTTT. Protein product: CASRHRGQMNTEAFF.

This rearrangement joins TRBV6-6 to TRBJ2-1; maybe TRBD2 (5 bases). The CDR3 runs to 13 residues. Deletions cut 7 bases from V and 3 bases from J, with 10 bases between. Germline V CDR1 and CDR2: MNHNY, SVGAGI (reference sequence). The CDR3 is CASIERLYNEQFF. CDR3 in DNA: TGTGCCAGCATCGAGCGGCTCTACAATGAGCAGTTCTTC.

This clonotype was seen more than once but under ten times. CDR3 in DNA: TGTGCCAGCAGTGTCCGGGGACTATCGAACACCGGGGAGCTGTTTTTT. This encodes CASSVRGLSNTGELFF. This rearrangement joins TRBV25-1 to TRBJ2-2; 7 bases line up with TRBD2. Trimming at V came to 4 bases and at J to 0 bases, leaving 5 bases not matched to a gene. CDR1 is MGHDK, CDR2 SYGVNS, per germline. CDR3 size: 16 residues.

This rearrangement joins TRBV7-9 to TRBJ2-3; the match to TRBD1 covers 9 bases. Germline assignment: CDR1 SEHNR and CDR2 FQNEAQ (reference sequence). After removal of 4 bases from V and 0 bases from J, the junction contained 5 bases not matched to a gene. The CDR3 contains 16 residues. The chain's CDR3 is CASSSGQGMSTDTQYF. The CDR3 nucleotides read TGTGCCAGCAGCTCAGGACAGGGGATGAGCACAGATACGCAGTATTTT.

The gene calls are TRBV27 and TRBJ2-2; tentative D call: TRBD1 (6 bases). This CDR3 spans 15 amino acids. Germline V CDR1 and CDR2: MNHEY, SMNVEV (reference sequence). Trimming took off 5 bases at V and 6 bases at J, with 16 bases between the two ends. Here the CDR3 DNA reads TGTGCCAGCAGTCAACAGGGCCCTAGTCCCGGGGAGCTGTTTTTT. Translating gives CASSQQGPSPGELFF.

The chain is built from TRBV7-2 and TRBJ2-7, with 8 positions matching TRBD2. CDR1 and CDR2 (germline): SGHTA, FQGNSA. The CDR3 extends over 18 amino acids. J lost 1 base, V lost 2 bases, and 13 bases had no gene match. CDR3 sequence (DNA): TGTGCCAGCAGCTTACCCCGTGGCGGGGGGCAAGGATCCTACGAGCAGTACTTC. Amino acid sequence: CASSLPRGGGQGSYEQYF.

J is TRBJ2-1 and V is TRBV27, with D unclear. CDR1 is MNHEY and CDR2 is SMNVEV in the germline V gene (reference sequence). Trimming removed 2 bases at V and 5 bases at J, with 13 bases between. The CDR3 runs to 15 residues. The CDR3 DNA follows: TGTGCCAGCAGTTTAAGGATGGTTACCCACAATGAGCAGTTCTTC. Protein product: CASSLRMVTHNEQFF.

The CDR3 here is CASSPLGWTGELFF. The CDR3 coding sequence is TGTGCCAGTAGCCCGCTAGGCTGGACCGGGGAGCTGTTTTTT. The chain combines TRBV19 with TRBJ2-2; D call uncertain. The CDR3 totals 14 residues. Germline assignment: CDR1 LNHDA and CDR2 SQIVND (reference sequence). Trimming took off 6 bases at V and 5 bases at J, with 13 bases between the two ends.

The CDR3 loop is CASSTGETQYF. The DNA for the CDR3 is TGTGCCAGCAGCACGGGAGAGACCCAGTACTTC. The rearrangement joins TRBV7-9 to TRBJ2-5; D call uncertain. Trimming shortened V by 5 bases and J by 4 bases, and 5 bases separated the two germline ends. Germline V gene lookup returns CDR1 SEHNR and CDR2 FQNEAQ (reference sequence). CDR3 size: 11 residues.